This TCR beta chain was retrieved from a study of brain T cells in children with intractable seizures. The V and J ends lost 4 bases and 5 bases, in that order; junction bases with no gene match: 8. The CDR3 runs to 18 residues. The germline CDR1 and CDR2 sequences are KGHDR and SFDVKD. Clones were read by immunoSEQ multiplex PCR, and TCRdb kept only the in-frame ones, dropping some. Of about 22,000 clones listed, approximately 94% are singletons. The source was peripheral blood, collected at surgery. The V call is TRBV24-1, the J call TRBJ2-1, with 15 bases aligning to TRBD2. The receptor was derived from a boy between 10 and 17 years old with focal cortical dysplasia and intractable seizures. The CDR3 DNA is TGTGCCACCAGTGACCCCCGCTGGACTAGCGGGGGGGACAATGAGCAGTTCTTC. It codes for CATSDPRWTSGGDNEQFF.